This T cell receptor (beta chain) comes out of a study of shared clonotypes between healthy human individuals. This clone was counted between two and nine times. At the deep level, the assay was run. TCRdb keeps only in-frame clones here, not all; method: immunoSEQ multiplex PCR. This table holds about 710,000 clones, 73% found once. The TCR was taken from a woman aged 25 to 39 in good health. Specimen: memory CD4+ T cells sorted from blood. Subset here: CD45RA-negative fraction.

DNA for the CDR3: TGTGCCAGCAGTGGGGACAGATCCTACGAGCAGTACTTC. Its protein is CASSGDRSYEQYF. The chain combines TRBV25-1 with TRBJ2-7, with 7 bases that match TRBD1. Germline V gene sequence: CDR1 MGHDK, CDR2 SYGVNS. V gave up 4 bases and J gave up 1 base; unmatched junction bases: 1. The CDR3 runs 13 residues.